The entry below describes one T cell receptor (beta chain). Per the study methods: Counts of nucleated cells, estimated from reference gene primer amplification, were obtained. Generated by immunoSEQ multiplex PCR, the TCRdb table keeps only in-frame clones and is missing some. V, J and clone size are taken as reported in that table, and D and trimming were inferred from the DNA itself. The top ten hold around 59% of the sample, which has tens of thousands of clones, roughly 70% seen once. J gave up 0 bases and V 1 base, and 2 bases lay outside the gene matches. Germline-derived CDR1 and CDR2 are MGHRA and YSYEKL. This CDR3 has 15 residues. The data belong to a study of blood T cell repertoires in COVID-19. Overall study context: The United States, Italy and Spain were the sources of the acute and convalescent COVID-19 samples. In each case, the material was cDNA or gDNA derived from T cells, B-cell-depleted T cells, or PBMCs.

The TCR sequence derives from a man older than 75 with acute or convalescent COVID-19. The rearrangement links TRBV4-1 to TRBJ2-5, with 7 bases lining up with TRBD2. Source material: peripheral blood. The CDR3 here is CASSQVGTNQETQYF. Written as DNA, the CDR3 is TGCGCCAGCAGCCAAGTAGGGACTAACCAAGAGACCCAGTACTTC.